These T cell receptor beta chains were read from a single sample in a study of blood T cell repertoires in COVID-19. Data came from immunoSEQ multiplex PCR; TCRdb stores just in-frame clones and leaves some out. The data show a few hundred thousand clones, approximately 86% seen once. Sequencing was performed on peripheral blood. All receptors derive from a woman aged 25 to 39 who had recovered from COVID-19. Each CDR3 is given with its conserved first and last residue. A D gene is named only where the DNA matches it firmly. Size tells how often a clone was seen (once, few, many) or the class of an expanded clone, and some rows leave it out.

TRBV27,.,TRBJ2-7,.,CASSHRISYEQYF,TGTGCCAGCAGTCACAGAATCTCCTACGAGCAGTACTTC
TRBV11-1,TRBD1,TRBJ2-7,.,CASSPMTGGEQYF,TGTGCCAGCAGCCCGATGACAGGGGGCGAGCAGTACTTC
TRBV24-1,.,TRBJ2-3,few,CATSDFSADTQYF,TGTGCCACCAGTGATTTTAGCGCAGATACGCAGTATTTT
TRBV20-1,TRBD2,TRBJ2-5,.,CSASISGRQETQYF,TGCAGTGCTAGTATTAGCGGGAGGCAAGAGACCCAGTACTTC
TRBV19,TRBD1,TRBJ1-5,few,CASSPLTGGNNQPQHF,TGTGCCAGTAGTCCCCTGACAGGGGGCAATAATCAGCCCCAGCATTTT
TRBV28,TRBD1,TRBJ1-1,few,CASSRGRGTEAFF,TGTGCCAGCTCCAGGGGGCGGGGTACTGAAGCTTTCTTT
TRBV2,.,TRBJ1-2,.,CASSEAIGVNYGYTF,TGTGCCAGCAGTGAAGCAATCGGGGTAAACTATGGCTACACCTTC
TRBV6-5,.,TRBJ1-1,.,CASSYSIYGGFEAFF,TGTGCCAGCAGTTACTCGATTTACGGCGGATTTGAAGCTTTCTTT
TRBV5-6,TRBD1,TRBJ2-7,.,CASSGDGTGNYEQYF,TGTGCCAGCAGCGGGGACGGGACAGGGAACTACGAGCAGTACTTC
TRBV30,.,TRBJ1-6,once,CAWSGGTDNSPLHF,TGTGCCTGGAGCGGGGGTACCGATAATTCACCCCTCCACTTT
TRBV11-1,.,TRBJ2-1,.,CASSLAGGGNNEQFF,TGTGCCAGCAGCTTAGCGGGAGGGGGGAACAATGAGCAGTTCTTC
TRBV6-7,.,TRBJ2-7,.,CASSWSPDGFSYEQYF,TGTGCCAGCAGTTGGTCTCCCGACGGGTTCTCCTACGAGCAGTACTTC
TRBV28,.,TRBJ2-7,.,CASIKRALSGEQYF,TGTGCCAGCATCAAGCGTGCGTTGTCGGGGGAGCAGTACTTC
TRBV7-2,.,TRBJ2-1,.,CASRTGGGTEQFF,TGTGCCAGCAGAACAGGGGGGGGCACTGAGCAGTTCTTC
TRBV3-1/TRBV3-2,.,TRBJ1-4,.,CASSKNRATNEKLFF,TGTGCCAGCAGCAAAAACAGGGCAACTAATGAAAAACTGTTTTTT
TRBV7-9,.,TRBJ1-1,once,CASSLSGTEAFF,TGTGCCAGCAGCTTGTCGGGAACTGAAGCTTTCTTT
TRBV19,.,TRBJ1-1,.,CASRIGVAGNTEAFF,TGTGCCAGTAGGATAGGAGTAGCGGGGAACACTGAAGCTTTCTTT
TRBV28,TRBD1,TRBJ2-7,.,CASSFPGTGAYEQYF,TGTGCCAGCAGTTTTCCCGGGACAGGGGCTTACGAGCAGTACTTC
TRBV30,.,TRBJ2-7,.,CAWGGGKIYEQYF,TGTGCCTGGGGTGGCGGGAAGATCTACGAGCAGTACTTC
TRBV19,.,TRBJ1-3,.,CASSTEGNTIYF,TGTGCCAGTAGCACTGAGGGAAACACCATATATTTT
TRBV7-9,.,TRBJ2-2,.,CASAGQTIPNTGELFF,TGTGCCAGCGCGGGACAGACTATTCCGAACACCGGGGAGCTGTTTTTT
TRBV5-1,.,TRBJ1-6,.,CASSLEGLGSPLHF,TGCGCCAGCAGCTTGGAGGGGCTTGGTTCACCCCTCCACTTT
TRBV12-3/TRBV12-4,TRBD1,TRBJ2-7,.,CASRITGAHEQYF,TGTGCCAGCAGAATAACAGGGGCCCACGAGCAGTACTTC
TRBV28,TRBD2,TRBJ2-1,.,CASSIYQAPAGRDEQFF,TGTGCCAGCAGTATATACCAGGCCCCGGCAGGGAGGGATGAGCAGTTCTTC
TRBV10-3,.,TRBJ2-7,.,CAISEARQATYEQYF,TGTGCCATCAGTGAGGCTCGTCAGGCTACCTACGAGCAGTACTTC
TRBV9,TRBD2,TRBJ2-3,.,CASSVGASGSTDTQYF,TGTGCCAGCAGCGTAGGGGCTAGCGGGAGCACAGATACGCAGTATTTT
TRBV24-1,.,TRBJ2-2,.,CATSDSGQRNTGELFF,TGTGCCACCAGTGACTCGGGACAAAGGAACACCGGGGAGCTGTTTTTT